Below are 4 T cell receptor beta chains sequenced from a single sample in a study of CD4 and CD8 cells across lung adenocarcinoma regions. TCRdb passed the PCR reads through MiXCR, listing each CDR3 protein once. The sample has approximately 5,000 distinct CDR3 sequences, about 60% seen once. The sample comprised CD4+ T cells from the center of a lung tumor. These receptors all come from a male donor with lung adenocarcinoma. The CD4 and CD8 labels of this study may be unreliable.

This clonotype was picked up a small number of times. The V and J genes are TRBV6-1 and TRBJ2-1; D possibly corresponds to TRBD1 (6 bases). The J call is doubtful: the DNA matches TRBJ2-7 better. CDR3 length equals 15 residues. The V gene's germline CDR1 is MNHNS and CDR2 SASEGT. The CDR3 DNA reads TGTGCCAGCAGTGAAATTGGGGGCGCCTCCTACGAGCAGTACTTC. Translated, it gives CASSEIGGASYEQYF.

This sequence joins TRBV6-1 and TRBJ2-1; tentative D call: TRBD2 (5 bases). Gene TRBJ2-5 matches the end of the DNA better, so the J call may be wrong. CDR3 length: 11 residues. Germline loops: CDR1 MNHNS, CDR2 SASEGT. CDR3 sequence reads: CASGGYETQYF. The DNA for the CDR3 is TGTGCCAGCGGAGGTTACGAGACCCAGTACTTC.

V is TRBV12-3 or TRBV12-4 and J is TRBJ2-3, with D possibly being TRBD1 or TRBD2 (7 bases each). Trimming stripped 2 bases from V and 14 bases from J, with 17 bases between. The CDR3 has 13 residues. In DNA form, the CDR3 reads TGTGCCAGCAGTTTAAACCAGGGGGGGGAGGGGTATTTT. Amino acid sequence: CASSLNQGGEGYF.

This clonotype has more than one count but fewer than ten. The chain uses TRBV6-5 and TRBJ1-1; the D is unclear. V was cut by 6 bases and J by 4 bases, with 9 bases left in between. Germline CDR1 reads MNHEY; CDR2 reads SVGAGI. There are 12 residues in the CDR3. CDR3 nucleotide sequence: TGTGCCAGCAGCTATCTTGGCACTGAAGCTTTCTTT. It yields the protein CASSYLGTEAFF.